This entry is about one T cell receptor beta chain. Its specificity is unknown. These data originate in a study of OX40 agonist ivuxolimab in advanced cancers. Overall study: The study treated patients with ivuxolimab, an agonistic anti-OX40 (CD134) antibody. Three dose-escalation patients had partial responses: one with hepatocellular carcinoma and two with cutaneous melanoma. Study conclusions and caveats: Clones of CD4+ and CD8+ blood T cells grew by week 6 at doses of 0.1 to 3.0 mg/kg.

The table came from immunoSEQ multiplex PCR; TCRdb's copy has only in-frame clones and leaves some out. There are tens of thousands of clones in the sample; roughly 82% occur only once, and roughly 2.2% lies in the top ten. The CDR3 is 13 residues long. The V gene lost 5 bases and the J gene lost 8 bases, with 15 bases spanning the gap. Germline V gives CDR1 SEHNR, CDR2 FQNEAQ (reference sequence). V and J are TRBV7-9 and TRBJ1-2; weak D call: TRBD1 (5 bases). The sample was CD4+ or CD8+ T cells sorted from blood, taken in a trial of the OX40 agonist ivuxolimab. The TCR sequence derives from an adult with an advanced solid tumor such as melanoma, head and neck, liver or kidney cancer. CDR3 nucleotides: TGTGCCAGCAGCCGAGACTTTGGGGGAGGCTACACCTTC. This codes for CASSRDFGGGYTF. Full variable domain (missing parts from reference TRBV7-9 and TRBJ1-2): DTGVSQNPRHKITKRGQNVTFRCDPISEHNRLYWYRQTLGQGPEFLTYFQNEAQLEKSRLLSDRFSAERPKGSFSTLEIQRTEQGDSAMYLCASSRDFGGGYTFGSGTRLTVV.